Following are 23 T cell receptor beta chains from one sample sequenced in a study of T cell repertoires in cytomegalovirus infection. Their recognized antigens are unknown. TCRdb called the reads again in MiXCR, with one record for every CDR3 protein. The data contain approximately 910,000 distinct CDR3 sequences, approximately 31% of them singletons. Material: cultured CD8+ T cells from PBMCs, obtained from culture after CMV antigen stimulation. These receptors all stem from a human donor in good health (CMV status not recorded). Some clones in this sample may be carry-over from other donors' samples.

This clonotype was detected many times. The chain employs TRBV7-6 and TRBJ2-5; no reliable D call. CDR1 is SGHVS and CDR2 is FNYEAQ in the germline V gene. The CDR3 contains 13 residues. V gave up 0 bases and J gave up 6 bases, with 8 bases separating them. The DNA of the CDR3 is TGTGCCAGCAGCTTAGCGACTGTGCAGACCCAGTACTTC. The encoded protein is CASSLATVQTQYF.

The chain links TRBV6-1 to TRBJ2-7; D is uncertain. V was shortened by 6 bases and J by 3 bases, with 12 bases between the two germline ends. Germline V gives CDR1 MNHNS, CDR2 SASEGT. CDR3 size: 13 residues. CDR3 bases: TGTGCCAGCAGGGCACGACCTGTCTACGAGCAGTACGTC. Residues: CASRARPVYEQYV.

The chain uses TRBV19 and TRBJ2-5; tentatively, D is TRBD2 (6 bases). Germline CDR1 is LNHDA and CDR2 is SQIVND (reference sequence). V lost 8 bases and J 4 bases, leaving 17 bases between the germline ends. The CDR3 runs to 14 residues. CDR3 DNA: TGTGCCAGTCGTAGCCGGCGGGGAATAGAGACCCAGTACTTC. Its protein is CASRSRRGIETQYF.

This chain uses TRBV13 with TRBJ2-3; D is tentatively TRBD1 or TRBD2 (5 bases each). V was trimmed by 8 bases and J by 0 bases, leaving 15 bases between them. Germline-derived CDR1 and CDR2 are PRHDT and FYEKMQ (reference sequence). This CDR3 has 15 amino acids. The CDR3 sequence is CASGTWVTSTDTQYF. CDR3 coding DNA: TGTGCCAGCGGGACCTGGGTCACTAGCACAGATACGCAGTATTTT.

The V gene is TRBV7-4, the J gene TRBJ2-2; D is undetermined. CDR1 SGHVT and CDR2 SQSDAQ come from the germline V gene. The CDR3 spans 16 residues. With 5 bases removed from V and 6 bases from J, the gap between germline ends came to 19 bases. CDR3 in DNA: TGTGCCAGCAGCCTTACAGAAGGAGCACCCGCCGGGGAGCTGTTTTTT. Protein: CASSLTEGAPAGELFF. Based on the CDR3 plus reference TRBV7-4 and TRBJ2-2, the full variable domain is GAGVSQSPRYKVAKRGRDVALRCDSISGHVTLYWYRQTLGQGSEVLTYSQSDAQRDKSGRPSGRFSAERPERSVSTLKIQRTEQGDSAVYLCASSLTEGAPAGELFFGEGSRLTVL.

In this sample, this clonotype turned up a few times. The chain is built from TRBV12-3 or TRBV12-4 and TRBJ2-1, with 8 positions matching TRBD2. The length of the CDR3 is 14 residues. V lost 6 bases, J lost 7 bases, and 8 bases stayed unmatched. The CDR3 reads CASSGGATGNEQFF. The CDR3 DNA reads as TGTGCCAGCAGCGGGGGGGCGACGGGGAATGAGCAGTTCTTC.

A remark on this clonotype: At one end the junction does not follow the germline gene, possibly because of a read error. V and J are TRBV7-9 and TRBJ1-2; D might be TRBD1 (6 bases). Germline lookup yields CDR1 SEHNR and CDR2 FQNEAQ (reference sequence). The CDR3 covers 15 residues. CDR3 nucleotide sequence: TGTGTCAGCAGCTTAGCTGGGCCAGGGGCGGATGGCTACACCTTC. Protein sequence: CVSSLAGPGADGYTF.

This clonotype was picked up a small number of times. J is TRBJ1-6 and V is TRBV5-6; the D is unclear. The ends were cut back, 3 bases at V and 5 bases at J, with 6 bases in the middle. Germline V gene sequence: CDR1 SGHDT, CDR2 YYEEEE. This CDR3 contains 13 residues. CDR3 protein: CASSWTDNSPLHF. CDR3 sequence (DNA): TGTGCCAGCAGCTGGACGGATAATTCACCCCTCCACTTT.

J is TRBJ1-5 and V is TRBV27, with 7 bases fitting TRBD1. J was trimmed by 3 bases and V by 6 bases; bases with no gene match: 11. The CDR3 totals 16 residues. Germline CDR1 and CDR2: MNHEY and SMNVEV (reference sequence). The chain's CDR3 is CASSSLGQSDNQPQHF. The CDR3 nucleotides read TGTGCCAGCAGCTCCCTGGGACAGTCAGACAATCAGCCCCAGCATTTT.

This clonotype occurred a few times. V usage is TRBV12-3 or TRBV12-4 and J usage is TRBJ1-2; 8 nucleotides line up with TRBD1. V shed 6 bases and J 4 bases; nucleotides not matched to a gene: 7. The CDR3 loop spans 14 amino acids. DNA of the CDR3: TGTGCCAGCAGAGATGGGACAGGCAGCTATGGCTACACCTTC. Amino acid sequence: CASRDGTGSYGYTF.

V is TRBV5-5 and J is TRBJ2-7; D tentatively fits TRBD1 or TRBD2 (6 bases each). The CDR3 has 13 amino acids. CDR1 SGHKS and CDR2 YYEKEE come from the germline V gene (reference sequence). Trimming left V 0 bases short and J 6 bases short, with 10 bases between. Here the CDR3 reads CASSLAGGIEQYF. CDR3 sequence (DNA): TGTGCCAGCAGCTTGGCCGGGGGCATCGAGCAGTACTTC.

This clonotype was counted many times. CDR3 sequence (DNA): TGTGCCAGCAGCTTTGACGGGTCCTACAATGAGCAGTTCTTC. This codes for CASSFDGSYNEQFF. The chain employs TRBV7-8 and TRBJ2-1; no clear D. The V end lost 3 bases, the J end lost 1 base, and 7 bases lay between the germline ends. CDR3 length equals 14 residues. The germline gives CDR1 SGHVS, CDR2 FQNEAQ.

The chain uses TRBV14 and TRBJ1-2; D not certain. Germline loops: CDR1 SGHDN, CDR2 FVKESK. There are 15 residues in the CDR3. V dropped 0 bases and J dropped 2 bases, with 10 bases sitting between them. DNA of the CDR3: TGTGCCAGCAGCCAAGATCTTCGGCAGAACTATGGCTACACCTTC. Its translation: CASSQDLRQNYGYTF.

CDR3 nucleotides: TGTGCCAGTAAAACGTGGGCTACTGAAGCTTTCTTT. Its protein is CASKTWATEAFF. The chain recombines TRBV19 with TRBJ1-1, with D unclear. CDR3 length: 12 residues. Germline V CDR1 and CDR2: LNHDA, SQIVND (reference sequence). V was cut by 7 bases and J by 5 bases, with 11 bases left in between.

The rearrangement links TRBV6-5 to TRBJ1-2; 9 positions match TRBD1. The CDR3 length is 14 residues. Unmatched junction bases numbered 7, after V lost 5 bases and J lost 6 bases. CDR1 MNHEY and CDR2 SVGAGI come from the germline V gene. For the CDR3, the DNA is TGTGCCAGCAGTGGACAGGGGTACCCCGATGGCTACACCTTC. It yields the protein CASSGQGYPDGYTF.

V gene TRBV28 combines with J gene TRBJ1-5; possible D gene TRBD1, 5 bases. The germline V and J ends were trimmed by 5 bases and 8 bases, with 16 bases remaining between them. The CDR3 length is 14 residues. Germline lookup yields CDR1 MDHEN and CDR2 SYDVKM. CDR3 amino acids: CASSLPLEGKPQHF. CDR3 nucleotide sequence: TGTGCCAGCAGTCTCCCCTTAGAGGGGAAGCCCCAGCATTTT.

This chain links TRBV6-1 with TRBJ2-1; D unclear. In germline, CDR1 is MNHNS, CDR2 SASEGT. The CDR3 contains 14 residues. V shed 2 bases and J shed 8 bases, with 13 bases lying between them. The CDR3, as DNA: TGTGCCAGCAGTGAAAAGGCGGCGGATTATGAGCAGTTCTTC. Translation: CASSEKAADYEQFF.

This clonotype was counted only a few times. V is TRBV15 and J is TRBJ2-1; 8 positions match TRBD2. Losses at the gene ends were 8 bases for V and 5 bases for J; bases not matched to a gene: 14. Germline loops: CDR1 LNHNV, CDR2 YYDKDF (reference sequence). The CDR3 is 16 amino acids. CDR3 loop: CATSFPRGGPNNEQFF. CDR3 bases: TGTGCCACCTCCTTCCCCCGGGGGGGGCCCAACAATGAGCAGTTCTTC.

V and J are TRBV28 and TRBJ2-3; D might be TRBD1 or TRBD2, each matching 5 bases. The CDR3 contains 15 residues. Germline loops: CDR1 MDHEN, CDR2 SYDVKM. V was cut by 5 bases and J by 4 bases, with 16 bases left in between. The CDR3 DNA reads as TGTGCCAGCAGTGGGACGGAGAGTGTGGCAGATACGCAGTATTTT. It is translated as CASSGTESVADTQYF.

This clonotype was observed a few times. The chain combines TRBV4-1 with TRBJ1-1; 7 nucleotides agree with TRBD1. CDR1 and CDR2 from the germline V gene are MGHRA and YSYEKL. This CDR3 is built from 16 residues. V was clipped by 3 bases and J by 0 bases; unmatched bases: 7. Written as DNA, the CDR3 is TGCGCCAGCAGCCATCCCATGGGACAGCTGAACACTGAAGCTTTCTTT. Translation gives CASSHPMGQLNTEAFF.

In this sample, this clonotype turned up many times. The chain carries TRBV7-2 and TRBJ2-7; 9 positions agree with TRBD1. V dropped 5 bases and J dropped 5; count of bases not matched to a gene: 16. Germline CDR1 SGHTA, CDR2 FQGNSA. The CDR3 runs 17 residues. The CDR3 region is CASSPAGTGNPVDEQYF. The CDR3 DNA follows: TGTGCCAGCAGCCCCGCCGGGACAGGGAACCCGGTAGACGAGCAGTACTTC.

In this sample, this clonotype turned up a few times. The junction and the germline gene differ at one end; a read error may be behind it. The chain links TRBV5-1 to TRBJ1-1, with unresolved D. Germline V gene lookup returns CDR1 SGHRS and CDR2 YFSETQ. The CDR3 runs to 13 residues. CDR3 DNA sequence: TGCGCCAGCAGCTTGACCGGGAACCCTGAAGCTTTCTTT. Its protein product is CASSLTGNPEAFF.

The gene calls are TRBV19 and TRBJ2-7, with TRBD1 matching 8 bases. The germline CDR1 and CDR2 sequences are LNHDA and SQIVND (reference sequence). Losses at the gene ends were 5 bases for V and 6 bases for J; bases not matched to a gene: 6. The CDR3 sequence is 13 residues long. The CDR3 nucleotides are TGTGCCAGTAGTTTATCAGGGGGCCGCGAGCAGTACGTC. Amino acid sequence: CASSLSGGREQYV.